The clone carrying this TCR beta chain ranks as medium-sized. The antigen is unknown. The data belong to a study of prognosis after radiotherapy for stage I lung cancer. Study context: It was considered that all non-small cell lung cancer patients were medically inoperable. After radiotherapy, over 14 showed no significant progression while a few developed distant metastases (median around seven months). Study results and limitations: Determination of whether the expanded TCR clones were tumor-specific was not performed.

Genomic DNA was subjected to two-round multiplex PCR for amplification of TCR beta CDR3. Round-one PCR had primers specific to each TRBV and TRBJ gene. MiXCR was run by TCRdb on the multiplex PCR reads, yielding one entry per CDR3 protein. Of about 16,000 distinct CDR3 sequences in the sample, around 45% were seen once. Among the patients, all were node-negative on CT and PET/CT, and none had received prior chemotherapy or radiotherapy or had other malignancies. Trimming stripped 6 bases from V and 0 bases from J, with 8 bases between. CDR3 length: 13 residues. Germline V gives CDR1 MNHEY, CDR2 SVGEGT.

The TCR comes from a donor of 50 years or more with non-small cell lung cancer. Sequencing was performed on PBMCs, taken before or after stereotactic body radiation therapy (not recorded which). V is TRBV6-2 or TRBV6-3 and J is TRBJ1-1; maybe TRBD1 (5 bases). The CDR3 sequence is CASRGTVNTEAFF. The CDR3 coding sequence is TGTGCCAGCAGAGGGACGGTGAACACTGAAGCTTTCTTT.